These 14 T cell receptor beta chains originate from one sample sequenced in a study of T cells expressing NK-cell markers. From the 5' RACE reads, TCRdb lists one entry per CDR3 protein and no DNA. In all, the sample yields hundreds of thousands of distinct CDR3 sequences. The sequenced sample consisted of blood T cells: a sorted CD56 or NKG2C T cell subset, CD4+ or CD8+ T cells, or bulk PBMC T cells (not recorded which). These receptors came from a woman between 18 and 70 years old in good health.

The CDR3 region is CASTRGDSGNTIYF. This chain joins TRBV5-1 and TRBJ1-3. The CDR3 totals 14 residues. The germline CDR1 and CDR2 sequences are SGHRS and YFSETQ.

The CDR3 loop reads CASRGAKNIQYF. The genes are TRBV7-2 and TRBJ2-4. The CDR3 length is 12 residues. Germline V gene data show CDR1 as SGHTA and CDR2 as FQGNSA.

This chain links TRBV9 with TRBJ2-2. Germline loops: CDR1 SGDLS, CDR2 YYNGEE. The CDR3 is 12 amino acids. This CDR3 reads CASSVSTGELFF.

The chain is built from TRBV12-3 or TRBV12-4 and TRBJ1-5; checking the TCRdb D call of TRBD1 is not possible without DNA. There are 15 residues in the CDR3. CDR3: CASSFGALGDQPQHF.

This chain uses TRBV5-1 with TRBJ2-1; TCRdb's assignment of TRBD1 cannot be checked, as there is no DNA. The CDR3 totals 15 residues. Germline lookup yields CDR1 SGHRS and CDR2 YFSETQ. The CDR3 here is CASSSQGANYNEQFF.

The J gene is TRBJ2-1, the V gene TRBV5-1; lacking DNA, the TRBD2 call made by TCRdb goes unchecked. This CDR3 is 13 amino acids long. CDR1 is SGHRS and CDR2 is YFSETQ in the germline V gene. The CDR3 here is CASSLLRAEEQFF. Looking up the rest from reference TRBV5-1 and TRBJ2-1 gives the full variable domain: KAGVTQTPRYLIKTRGQQVTLSCSPISGHRSVSWYQQTPGQGLQFLFEYFSETQRNKGNFPGRFSGRQFSNSRSEMNVSTLELGDSALYLCASSLLRAEEQFFGPGTRLTVL.

The rearrangement links TRBV12-3 or TRBV12-4 to TRBJ1-5. The CDR3 has 15 residues. The CDR3 here is CASTAKGREGQPQHF.

The chain employs TRBV20-1 and TRBJ2-3. The CDR3 has 14 residues. Germline CDR1 and CDR2: DFQATT and SNEGSKA (reference sequence). CDR3 loop: CSASLGGIEDTQYF.

The chain joins TRBV25-1 to TRBJ1-4. The CDR3 is 15 amino acids. Germline CDR1 is MGHDK and CDR2 is SYGVNS. CDR3 sequence reads: CASSESGGPSEKLFF.

The V and J genes are TRBV11-2 and TRBJ1-4. CDR1 and CDR2 (germline): SGHAT, FQNNGV. This CDR3 has 18 residues. CDR3 region: CASSLVQGGTLNNEKLFF.

The rearrangement links TRBV7-2 to TRBJ1-2; TCRdb outputs TRBD1, but without DNA this stays unchecked. Germline V gene data show CDR1 as SGHTA and CDR2 as FQGNSA. The CDR3 has 15 amino acids. The CDR3 region is CASSLVLGGGYGYTF.

The CDR3 is CSTEGQGGYEQYF. This sequence joins TRBV20-1 and TRBJ2-7; TCRdb names TRBD1, which stays unverified in the absence of DNA. From germline, CDR1 is DFQATT and CDR2 SNEGSKA (reference sequence). The CDR3 has 13 amino acids.

The rearrangement links TRBV10-3 to TRBJ2-3; the D call from TCRdb, TRBD2, cannot be confirmed without DNA. The CDR3 runs to 15 residues. Germline V CDR1 and CDR2: ENHRY, SYGVKD. CDR3 protein: CAISEGLTSTDTQYF.

The V gene is TRBV10-1, the J gene TRBJ2-2; with no DNA, the TCRdb D assignment of TRBD1 cannot be verified. Germline values: CDR1 WNHNN, CDR2 SYGVQD (reference sequence). The CDR3 totals 16 residues. The CDR3 here is CASSGSREWNTGELFF.